One and the same sample provided the 20 T cell receptor beta chains below, sequenced in a study of identical twins. TCRdb itself ran the 5' RACE reads through MiXCR, one entry per CDR3 protein. The sample consists of approximately 240,000 distinct CDR3 sequences, over 13% of them appearing once. Sequencing used memory (CD45RO+) T cells sorted from blood. All receptors derive from a young woman in good health.

The rearrangement joins TRBV5-1 to TRBJ1-1, with 12 bases that match TRBD1. From germline, CDR1 is SGHRS and CDR2 YFSETQ. With 6 bases clipped from V and 2 bases from J, the junction kept 8 bases outside the gene matches. The CDR3 has 16 amino acids. CDR3 nucleotide sequence: TGCGCCAGCAACCTGGGACAGGGGGCTGGTAACACTGAAGCTTTCTTT. Translated, it gives CASNLGQGAGNTEAFF.

The chain has TRBV20-1 and TRBJ1-3; D is undetermined. The germline CDR1 and CDR2 sequences are DFQATT and SNEGSKA (reference sequence). V lost 0 bases and J 4 bases, leaving 4 bases between the germline ends. This CDR3 comprises 12 residues. Here the CDR3 reads CSARDGGNTIYF. Written as DNA, the CDR3 is TGCAGTGCTAGAGATGGGGGAAACACCATATATTTT.

A few counts support this clonotype. The V and J genes are TRBV5-1 and TRBJ1-1; D possibly corresponds to TRBD1 (5 bases). CDR1 and CDR2 from the germline V gene are SGHRS and YFSETQ. There are 16 residues in the CDR3. V lost 0 bases and J 0 bases, leaving 12 bases between the germline ends. The CDR3 sequence: CASSLAMGLMNTEAFF. CDR3 DNA: TGCGCCAGCAGCTTGGCCATGGGGCTTATGAACACTGAAGCTTTCTTT.

The sample holds many counts of this clonotype. The rearrangement links TRBV7-8 to TRBJ1-4; D remains unclear. V lost 3 bases to trimming and J lost 10 bases, with 9 bases between them. The germline CDR1 and CDR2 sequences are SGHVS and FQNEAQ. This CDR3 contains 12 residues. The CDR3 DNA reads TGTGCCAGCAGCTTGTTTTTAGGAAAACTGTTTTTT. Translation gives CASSLFLGKLFF.

This clonotype has only a few counts. This chain links TRBV5-1 with TRBJ2-5; 12 nucleotides agree with TRBD2. CDR3 length: 15 residues. Germline CDR1 is SGHRS and CDR2 is YFSETQ. V lost 7 bases, J lost 4 bases, and 8 bases stayed unmatched. The CDR3, as DNA: TGCGCCAGCGACCTCGGACTAGCGGGGAGAGAGACCCAGTACTTC. Translating gives CASDLGLAGRETQYF.

CDR3: CASGSRLNEQFF. The CDR3, as DNA: TGTGCCAGCGGGTCTAGATTAAATGAGCAGTTCTTC. The V and J genes are TRBV6-5 and TRBJ2-1; no reliable D call. The germline CDR1 and CDR2 sequences are MNHEY and SVGAGI. V was trimmed by 8 bases and J by 7 bases, leaving 12 bases between them. The CDR3 sequence is 12 residues long.

The table lists this clonotype with a few counts. V gene TRBV5-6 combines with J gene TRBJ2-1, with a weak D call TRBD2 (6 bases). CDR1 is SGHDT and CDR2 is YYEEEE in the germline V gene. Trimming took off 4 bases at V and 7 bases at J, with 21 bases between the two ends. The CDR3 runs to 16 residues. The CDR3 nucleotides are TGTGCCAGCAGCGGGGGGACCGACGGGATGATAAATGAGCAGTTCTTC. Its protein product is CASSGGTDGMINEQFF.

This clonotype was seen more than once but under ten times. V gene TRBV20-1 combines with J gene TRBJ2-3; 9 bases are shared with TRBD2. Germline CDR1 DFQATT, CDR2 SNEGSKA (reference sequence). This CDR3 comprises 14 residues. The V segment lost 0 bases and the J segment 7 bases; nucleotides outside the gene matches: 5. The CDR3 nucleotides read TGCAGTGCTAGAGATCTAGCGGGATCTTATACGCAGTATTTT. Protein product: CSARDLAGSYTQYF.

The J gene is TRBJ2-6, the V gene TRBV19, with a possible D match to TRBD1 (6 bases). Trimming took 7 bases from V and 3 from J, leaving 13 bases between them. The CDR3 covers 15 residues. Germline CDR1 LNHDA, CDR2 SQIVND (reference sequence). The DNA of the CDR3 is TGTGCCAGTACCACAGGGTGGGGTGGGGCCAACGTCCTGACTTTC. It specifies CASTTGWGGANVLTF.

V and J are TRBV5-8 and TRBJ2-7; maybe TRBD2 (6 bases). Germline V gene sequence: CDR1 SGHTS, CDR2 YDEGEE. This CDR3 spans 12 amino acids. V lost 8 bases to trimming and J lost 0 bases, with 9 bases between them. Written as DNA, the CDR3 is TGTGCCAGTACGGGACTCTCCTACGAGCAGTACTTC. Its translation: CASTGLSYEQYF.

This clonotype came up many times. V and J are TRBV29-1 and TRBJ2-1; weak D call: TRBD2 (6 bases). In germline, CDR1 is SQVTM, CDR2 ANQGSEA. The CDR3 covers 14 residues. With 4 bases removed from V and 8 bases from J, the gap between germline ends came to 18 bases. For the CDR3, the DNA is TGCAGCGTTGTAGGAGGGCACGGGGTCGATGAGCAGTTCTTC. Its protein product is CSVVGGHGVDEQFF.

The chain has TRBV7-2 and TRBJ2-5, with TRBD2 matching over 8 bases. The junction had 5 bases not matched to a gene; V was cut back by 4 bases and J by 4 bases. The CDR3 runs 14 residues. CDR1 SGHTA and CDR2 FQGNSA come from the germline V gene. CDR3 nucleotides: TGTGCCAGCAGCTATAGCGGGATCGGAGAGACCCAGTACTTC. Translating it yields CASSYSGIGETQYF.

The chain carries TRBV7-2 and TRBJ2-7; 7 bases agree with TRBD1. Germline CDR1 SGHTA, CDR2 FQGNSA. The CDR3 length is 14 residues. The ends lost 5 bases at V and 1 base at J; junction bases unmatched: 5. CDR3 in amino acids: CASSMDRQSYEQYF. DNA for the CDR3: TGTGCCAGCAGCATGGACAGGCAGTCCTACGAGCAGTACTTC. Looking up the rest from reference TRBV7-2 and TRBJ2-7 gives the full variable domain: GAGVSQSPSNKVTEKGKDVELRCDPISGHTALYWYRQSLGQGLEFLIYFQGNSAPDKSGLPSDRFSAERTGGSVSTLTIQRTQQEDSAVYLCASSMDRQSYEQYFGPGTRLTVT.

The CDR3 reads CSARDSFSYNEQFF. DNA of the CDR3: TGCAGTGCTAGAGATTCGTTCTCCTACAATGAGCAGTTCTTC. The chain joins TRBV20-1 to TRBJ2-1; D call uncertain. V was cut by 0 bases and J by 0 bases, with 6 bases left in between. This CDR3 is 14 amino acids long. Looked up from germline, CDR1 is DFQATT and CDR2 is SNEGSKA (reference sequence).

V usage is TRBV10-3 and J usage is TRBJ1-1; D might be TRBD1 (6 bases). V was pared by 4 bases and J by 5 bases, with 11 bases between. Germline-derived CDR1 and CDR2 are ENHRY and SYGVKD. The length of the CDR3 is 13 residues. CDR3 DNA sequence: TGTGCCATCAGTGCGGGGGGCTGGACTGAAGCTTTCTTT. Its translation is CAISAGGWTEAFF.

This clonotype was detected a few times. This sequence joins TRBV4-3 and TRBJ2-6; no clear D. The CDR3 has 17 amino acids. Germline-derived CDR1 and CDR2 are LGHNA and YSLEER. The V gene lost 4 bases and the J gene lost 0 bases, with 13 bases spanning the gap. CDR3 in amino acids: CASSPLVSTSGANVLTF. CDR3 DNA sequence: TGCGCCAGCAGCCCCCTCGTGTCTACCTCTGGGGCCAACGTCCTGACTTTC.

The rearrangement uses TRBV6-5 and TRBJ1-1, with D possibly being TRBD1 (6 bases). Germline CDR1 reads MNHEY; CDR2 reads SVGAGI. Trimming took 7 bases from V and 11 from J, leaving 17 bases between them. The CDR3 runs 12 residues. The CDR3 coding sequence is TGTGCCAGCAACAACTTTGGGGGGGCGGCTTTCTTT. Translated, it gives CASNNFGGAAFF.

The rearrangement links TRBV9 to TRBJ1-4; D unresolved. CDR3 length: 14 amino acids. Looked up from germline, CDR1 is SGDLS and CDR2 is YYNGEE. The V end lost 4 bases, the J end lost 8 bases, and 15 bases lay between the germline ends. DNA for the CDR3: TGTGCCAGCAGCCCCTGGCGGGGTAACGAAAAACTGTTTTTT. Translation: CASSPWRGNEKLFF.

The chain is built from TRBV4-3 and TRBJ2-3; D remains unclear. Trimming cost V 4 bases and J 2 bases, with 16 bases left between them. Germline loops: CDR1 LGHNA, CDR2 YSLEER. The CDR3 is 16 amino acids. In DNA form, the CDR3 reads TGCGCCAGCAGCCCCTCCCCAGCTCCTAACACAGATACGCAGTATTTT. Amino acids: CASSPSPAPNTDTQYF.

This clonotype has a count of ten or more. The chain has TRBV20-1 and TRBJ2-7; possibly TRBD2 for D (5 bases). V lost 6 bases to trimming and J lost 7 bases, with 22 bases between them. Germline-derived CDR1 and CDR2 are DFQATT and SNEGSKA (reference sequence). CDR3 size: 14 residues. The CDR3 nucleotides read TGCAGTGCCGTGGAATCTCGGGGTTTGAAGGAGCAGTACTTC. This encodes CSAVESRGLKEQYF.